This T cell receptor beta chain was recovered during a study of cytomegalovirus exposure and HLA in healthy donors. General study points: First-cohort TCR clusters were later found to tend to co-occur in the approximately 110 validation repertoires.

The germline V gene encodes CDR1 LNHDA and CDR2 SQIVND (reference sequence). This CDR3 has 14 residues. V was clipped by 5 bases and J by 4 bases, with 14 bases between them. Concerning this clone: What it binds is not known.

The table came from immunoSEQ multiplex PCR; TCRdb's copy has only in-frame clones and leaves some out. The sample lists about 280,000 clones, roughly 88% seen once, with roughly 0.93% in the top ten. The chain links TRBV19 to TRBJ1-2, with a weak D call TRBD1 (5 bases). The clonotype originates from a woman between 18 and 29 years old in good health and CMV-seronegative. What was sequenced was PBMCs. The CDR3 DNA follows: TGTGCCAGTAGTCTTGTAGGGGTGAGCTATGGCTACACCTTC. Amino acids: CASSLVGVSYGYTF.